The present entry profiles one T cell receptor (beta chain) with its context. The data derive from a study of T cell changes during pregnancy in multiple sclerosis. Measured with immunoSEQ multiplex PCR; TCRdb has only the in-frame clones, and not every one. The data contain tens of thousands of clones, 90% to 95% of them seen just once; the ten biggest clones take up about 0.3%. V was pared by 0 bases and J by 10 bases, with 13 bases between. CDR1 is SGHRS and CDR2 is YFSETQ in the germline V gene. The CDR3 is made up of 14 amino acids. V is TRBV5-1 and J is TRBJ1-4, with D maybe TRBD1 (6 bases). The material was CD4+ T cells from peripheral blood mononuclear cells, obtained in the third trimester of pregnancy. This receptor was identified in a female donor in good health, enrolled as a control in a pregnancy study. CDR3 sequence reads: CASSLEGGNRKLFF. CDR3 nucleotide sequence: TGCGCCAGCAGCTTGGAGGGGGGGAACCGAAAACTGTTTTTT. The full variable domain, its missing parts supplied by reference TRBV5-1 and TRBJ1-4, is KAGVTQTPRYLIKTRGQQVTLSCSPISGHRSVSWYQQTPGQGLQFLFEYFSETQRNKGNFPGRFSGRQFSNSRSEMNVSTLELGDSALYLCASSLEGGNRKLFFGSGTQLSVL.